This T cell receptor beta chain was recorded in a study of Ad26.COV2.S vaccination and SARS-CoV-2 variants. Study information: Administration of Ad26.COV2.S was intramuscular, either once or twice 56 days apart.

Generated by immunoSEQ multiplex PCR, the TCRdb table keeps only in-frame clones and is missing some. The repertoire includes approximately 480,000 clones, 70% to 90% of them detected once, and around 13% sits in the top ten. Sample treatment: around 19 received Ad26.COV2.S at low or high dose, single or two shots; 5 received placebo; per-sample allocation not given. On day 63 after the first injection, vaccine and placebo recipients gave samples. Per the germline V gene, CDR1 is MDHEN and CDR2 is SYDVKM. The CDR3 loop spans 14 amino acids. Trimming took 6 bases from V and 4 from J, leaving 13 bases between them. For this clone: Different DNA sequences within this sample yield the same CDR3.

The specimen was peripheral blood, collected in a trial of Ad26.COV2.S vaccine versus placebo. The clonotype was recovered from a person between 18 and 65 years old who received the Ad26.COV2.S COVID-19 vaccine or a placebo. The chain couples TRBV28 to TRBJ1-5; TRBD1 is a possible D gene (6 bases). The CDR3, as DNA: TGTGCCAGCAGCATCACAGGGAGGAATCAGCCCCAGCATTTT. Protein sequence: CASSITGRNQPQHF.